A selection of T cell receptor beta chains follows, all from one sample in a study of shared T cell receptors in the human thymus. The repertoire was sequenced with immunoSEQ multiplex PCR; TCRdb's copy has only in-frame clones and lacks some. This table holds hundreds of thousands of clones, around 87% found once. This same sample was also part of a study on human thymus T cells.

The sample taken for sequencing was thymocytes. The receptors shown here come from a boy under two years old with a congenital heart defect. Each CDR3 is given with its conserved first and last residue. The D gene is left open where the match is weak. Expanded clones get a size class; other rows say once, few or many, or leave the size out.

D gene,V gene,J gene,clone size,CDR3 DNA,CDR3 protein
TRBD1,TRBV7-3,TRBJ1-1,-,TGTGCCAGCAGCCCCCTCTCCCGGGACAGGGCGAACACTGAAGCTTTCTTT,CASSPLSRDRANTEAFF
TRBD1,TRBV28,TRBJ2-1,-,TGTGCCAGCAGTTTCACCCGACAGGGCAATGAGCAGTTCTTC,CASSFTRQGNEQFF
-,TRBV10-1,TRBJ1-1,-,TGCGCCAGCAGAACCTCCCCCTGGCCGTTCTTT,CASRTSPWPFF
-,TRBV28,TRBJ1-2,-,TGTGCCAGCAGATGGGGGCAGGGATGGGGTTTATCCTATGGCTACACCTTC,CASRWGQGWGLSYGYTF
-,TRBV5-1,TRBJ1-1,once,TGCGCCAGCAGCTTGGGGGGAGACTTCACTGAAGCTTTCTTT,CASSLGGDFTEAFF
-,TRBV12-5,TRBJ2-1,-,TGTGCTAGTGGTTTGGACCAGACCCGCCCGGGTGAGCAGTTCTTC,CASGLDQTRPGEQFF
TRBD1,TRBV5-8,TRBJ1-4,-,TGTGCCAGCAGCTTGGATGCGATGGGACAGGCGGCAACTAATGAAAAACTGTTTTTT,CASSLDAMGQAATNEKLFF
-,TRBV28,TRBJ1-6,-,TGTGCCAGCAGTCTCGCGCGGGGTTCAGCTTTTAATTCACCCCTCCACTTT,CASSLARGSAFNSPLHF
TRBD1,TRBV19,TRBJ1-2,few,TGTGCCAGTAGTATAGATCTGGGACAGGGAGATCGCTATGGCTACACCTTC,CASSIDLGQGDRYGYTF
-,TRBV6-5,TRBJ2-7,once,TGTGCCAGCAGTTACTTGTCGGGGAAGCTAACCTACGAGCAGTACTTC,CASSYLSGKLTYEQYF
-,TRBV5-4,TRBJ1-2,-,TGTGCCAGCAGCGCCTATGAGTATATGGGGGCGCAAGCGTATGGCTACACCTTC,CASSAYEYMGAQAYGYTF
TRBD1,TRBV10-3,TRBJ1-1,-,TGTGCCATCAGAGGGACAGTCGGGAACACTGAAGCTTTCTTT,CAIRGTVGNTEAFF
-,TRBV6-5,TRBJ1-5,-,TGTGCCAGCAGTAAAGGACTGACCGGAGGGCCCCAGCATTTT,CASSKGLTGGPQHF
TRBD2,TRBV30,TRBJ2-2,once,TGTGCCTGGAGTCCTAGCGGGGAAGAGGGCGGGGAGCTGTTTTTT,CAWSPSGEEGGELFF
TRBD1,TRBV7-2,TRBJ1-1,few,TGTGCCAGCAGCACCTTCCGACAGGGTGTGGACACTGAAGCTTTCTTT,CASSTFRQGVDTEAFF
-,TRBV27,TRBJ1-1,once,TGTGCCAGCAGTCCCTCCGGGGGGAACACTGAAGCTTTCTTT,CASSPSGGNTEAFF
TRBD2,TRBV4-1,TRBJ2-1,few,TGCGCCAGCAGCCAAGAATGGGGGGTGTGGAGCGGGAGCTCCTACAATGAGCAGTTCTTC,CASSQEWGVWSGSSYNEQFF
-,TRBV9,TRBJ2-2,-,TGTGCCAGCAGTCATGGACGGGGGATCACCGGGGAGCTGTTTTTT,CASSHGRGITGELFF
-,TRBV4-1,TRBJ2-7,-,TGCGCCAGCAGCCATTCCATGGACCGGGGTACCTACGAGCAGTACTTC,CASSHSMDRGTYEQYF
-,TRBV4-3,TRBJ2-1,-,TGCGCCAGCAGCCCTACAGGAGTCCCTGGTAATGAGCAGTTCTTC,CASSPTGVPGNEQFF
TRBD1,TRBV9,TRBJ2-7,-,TGTGCCAGCAGCCTTCACTGGGGGGACAGGGTTGACGAGCAGTACTTC,CASSLHWGDRVDEQYF
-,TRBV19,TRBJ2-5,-,TGTGCCAGTAGTATTCGTTGGCAGGGCGGTCCAGAGACCCAGTACTTC,CASSIRWQGGPETQYF
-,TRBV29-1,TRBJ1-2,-,TGCAGCGTTGAGCCGATGGCAACCAACTTC,CSVEPMATNF
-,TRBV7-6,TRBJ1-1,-,TGTGCCAGCACCTTCGGTGGAGCTTTCTTT,CASTFGGAFF
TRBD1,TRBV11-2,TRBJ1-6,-,TGTGCCAGCAGCTTAGGTACCCACACAGGGGAGAATTCACCCCTCCACTTT,CASSLGTHTGENSPLHF
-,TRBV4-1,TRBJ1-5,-,TGCGCCAGCAGCCAAGTCTCCGGGGATCAGCCCCAGCATTTT,CASSQVSGDQPQHF
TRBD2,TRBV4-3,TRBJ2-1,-,TGCGCCAGCAGCCCACCCAGCGGGAGAAACTCCTACAATGAGCAGTTCTTC,CASSPPSGRNSYNEQFF
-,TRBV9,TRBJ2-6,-,TGTGCCAGCAGCGTAGTACCAGGGGAATCTGGGGCCAACGTCCTGACTTTC,CASSVVPGESGANVLTF
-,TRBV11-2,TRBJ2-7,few,TGTGCCAGCAGCCGTCAAAAACTCTACGAGCAGTACTTC,CASSRQKLYEQYF
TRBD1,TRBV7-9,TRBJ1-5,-,TGTGCCAGCAGCTTCTATGTCGTTGGACAGGGCGGTCAGCCCCAGCATTTT,CASSFYVVGQGGQPQHF
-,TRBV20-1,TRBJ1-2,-,TGCAGTGCCCAAGGGGCCTTCACCTTC,CSAQGAFTF
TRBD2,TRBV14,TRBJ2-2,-,TGTGCCAGCAGCCAAGATTCGGTCCCCTCTAGCGGGAGTCGAACCGGGGAGCTGTTTTTT,CASSQDSVPSSGSRTGELFF
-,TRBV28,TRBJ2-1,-,TGTGCCAGCAGGTGGCCAGGGGAAGGATCCTACAATGAGCAGTTCTTC,CASRWPGEGSYNEQFF
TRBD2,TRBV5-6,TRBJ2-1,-,TGTGCCAGCAGCTTGGGGACTAGCGGGAGCTTATACAATGAGCAGTTCTTC,CASSLGTSGSLYNEQFF
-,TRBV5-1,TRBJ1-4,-,TGCGCCAGCAGCTCGGGGACTCAACTTCGGACTAATGAAAAACTGTTTTTT,CASSSGTQLRTNEKLFF
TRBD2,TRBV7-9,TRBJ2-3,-,TGTGCCAGCAGCTTAGTTGCGGGAGAGAAAGGTACGCAGTATTTT,CASSLVAGEKGTQYF
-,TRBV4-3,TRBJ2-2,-,TGCGCCAGCAGCCAAGATCAAGGGGGAGTCGGGGAGCTGTTTTTT,CASSQDQGGVGELFF
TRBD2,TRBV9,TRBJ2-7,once,TGTGCCAGCAGCCCAGATGGAGGGTTAGCGGGATACGAGCAGTACTTC,CASSPDGGLAGYEQYF
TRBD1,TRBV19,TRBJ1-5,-,TGTGCCAGCAGGAAACAGGGGCGGTTCAATCAGCCCCAGCATTTT,CASRKQGRFNQPQHF
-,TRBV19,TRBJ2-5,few,TGTGCCAGTAGTATCGGACACTTACAAGAGACCCAGTACTTC,CASSIGHLQETQYF
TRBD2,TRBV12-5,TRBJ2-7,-,TGTGCTAGTGGGGAGCGAACTAGCGCAAGCTCCTACGAGCAGTACTTC,CASGERTSASSYEQYF